This entry lists 29 T cell receptor beta chains sequenced from one sample in a study of cytomegalovirus exposure and HLA in healthy donors. Amplification used 60 Vbeta primers and 13 Jbeta primers. TCRdb's copy holds only in-frame clones and misses some; the assay was immunoSEQ multiplex PCR. The table includes roughly 150,000 clones, approximately 61% detected once. What was sequenced was PBMCs. Source of these receptors: a human donor in good health.

This clone has just a few counts. The chain joins TRBV7-9 to TRBJ1-6; 7 bases match TRBD1. The V and J ends lost 6 bases and 5 bases, in that order; junction bases with no gene match: 10. This CDR3 spans 16 amino acids. The germline V gene encodes CDR1 SEHNR and CDR2 FQNEAQ (reference sequence). The CDR3 nucleotides are TGTGCCAGCAGGATTCCGGGACAGAGTGATAATTCACCCCTCCACTTT. Protein: CASRIPGQSDNSPLHF.

This chain's CDR3 is CASSKLAGMRGLAGAVDTQYF. Here the CDR3 DNA reads TGTGCCAGCAGTAAACTCGCAGGGATGCGAGGACTAGCGGGAGCGGTAGATACGCAGTATTTT. The rearrangement joins TRBV27 to TRBJ2-3; TRBD2 matches 13 bases. The CDR3 length is 21 residues. The germline gives CDR1 MNHEY, CDR2 SMNVEV (reference sequence). Unmatched junction bases numbered 22, after V lost 5 bases and J lost 5 bases.

This chain links TRBV19 with TRBJ2-1; the D is unclear. This CDR3 has 12 amino acids. Germline assignment: CDR1 LNHDA and CDR2 SQIVND (reference sequence). The V end lost 3 bases, the J end lost 7 bases, and 7 bases lay between the germline ends. DNA of the CDR3: TGTGCCAGTAGTATCCCCGGGAATGAGCAGTTCTTC. This sequence encodes CASSIPGNEQFF.

In this sample, this clone turned up once. Its ends do not fully match the called genes, so a read error is possible. The chain uses TRBV4-1 and TRBJ2-7; 10 nucleotides line up with TRBD1. Per the germline V gene, CDR1 is MGHRA and CDR2 is YSYEKL. The CDR3 loop spans 13 amino acids. CDR3 sequence (DNA): TGCGCCAGCAGCCAAGATCAAGGGACAGGGGCGGACTTC. It yields the protein CASSQDQGTGADF.

The rearrangement joins TRBV6-5 to TRBJ2-5; 7 bases map to TRBD1. Trimming at V came to 5 bases and at J to 1 base, leaving 4 bases not matched to a gene. The CDR3 is 14 residues long. Germline V gene data show CDR1 as MNHEY and CDR2 as SVGAGI. The CDR3 DNA reads TGTGCCAGCAGTAGAGGGACAGTCCAAGAGACCCAGTACTTC. Encoded protein: CASSRGTVQETQYF.

This clone showed up just a few times. The chain links TRBV10-1 to TRBJ2-5; 9 bases fit TRBD2. Germline V gene data show CDR1 as WNHNN and CDR2 as SYGVQD (reference sequence). V lost 6 bases to trimming and J lost 3 bases; unmatched junction nucleotides: 14. The CDR3 totals 17 residues. The CDR3 loop reads CASSVGVAGAREETQYF. In nucleotides, the CDR3 is TGCGCCAGCAGCGTAGGGGTAGCGGGAGCCCGAGAAGAGACCCAGTACTTC.

The chain combines TRBV29-1 with TRBJ1-1, with 7 bases that match TRBD1. The junction had 6 bases not matched to a gene; V was cut back by 4 bases and J by 4 bases. This CDR3 is built from 13 residues. The germline gives CDR1 SQVTM, CDR2 ANQGSEA. CDR3 residues: CSVVSQGGTEAFF. As DNA, the CDR3 is TGCAGCGTTGTAAGTCAGGGGGGCACTGAAGCTTTCTTT.

This chain connects TRBV27 to TRBJ2-7; TRBD1 might be the D (5 bases). The CDR3 is made up of 15 amino acids. CDR1 and CDR2 from the germline V gene are MNHEY and SMNVEV (reference sequence). V lost 7 bases and J lost 0, with 16 bases in between. CDR3 in DNA: TGTGCCAGCACCCCGGTGGGGCAGGGCTCCTACGAGCAGTACTTC. Residues: CASTPVGQGSYEQYF.

CDR3 region: CASSPPSAAAGADTQYF. The CDR3 DNA follows: TGTGCCAGCTCACCCCCCTCCGCCGCAGCGGGAGCAGATACGCAGTATTTT. V is TRBV18 and J is TRBJ2-3; 8 nucleotides match TRBD2. The CDR3 length is 17 residues. Germline CDR1 KGHSH, CDR2 LQKENI. V was pared by 3 bases and J by 4 bases, with 12 bases of the junction left unmatched.

In its sample, this clone was seen once. This chain connects TRBV10-3 to TRBJ2-7; D is unresolved. The germline V and J ends were trimmed by 3 bases and 2 bases, with 8 bases remaining between them. The CDR3 is made up of 13 amino acids. Looked up from germline, CDR1 is ENHRY and CDR2 is SYGVKD. In DNA, the CDR3 is TGTGCCATCAGTGACCCAGCGACCTACGAGCAGTACTTC. As protein: CAISDPATYEQYF.

The gene calls are TRBV6-1 and TRBJ2-2; TRBD1 aligns across 9 bases. Losses at the gene ends were 9 bases for V and 7 bases for J; bases not matched to a gene: 9. The CDR3 is 14 residues long. Germline V CDR1 and CDR2: MNHNS, SASEGT. Written as DNA, the CDR3 is TGTGCCAGTACTCGGGACAGGGTTGACGGGGAGCTGTTTTTT. Translating it yields CASTRDRVDGELFF.

The chain joins TRBV5-1 to TRBJ2-7; possibly TRBD1 for D (6 bases). This CDR3 is 18 amino acids long. Trimming shortened V by 4 bases and J by 7 bases, and 30 bases separated the two germline ends. Looked up from germline, CDR1 is SGHRS and CDR2 is YFSETQ. The CDR3 loop reads CASSPPVQGHLTLREQYF. The DNA for the CDR3 is TGCGCCAGCAGCCCTCCAGTACAGGGACACCTGACGTTGAGGGAGCAGTACTTC.

This chain links TRBV6-6 with TRBJ1-1, with TRBD1 identical over 8 bases. With V trimmed by 0 bases and J by 1 base, 1 base remained unmatched. This CDR3 has 15 residues. CDR1 and CDR2 from the germline V gene are MNHNY and SVGAGI (reference sequence). The CDR3 is CASSYSGTGNTEAFF. Here the CDR3 DNA reads TGTGCCAGCAGTTACTCCGGGACAGGGAACACTGAAGCTTTCTTT.

This clone was observed a few times. The chain combines TRBV10-3 with TRBJ1-1; 8 bases fit TRBD1. The CDR3 spans 15 residues. J lost 1 base, V lost 5 bases, and 6 bases had no gene match. Germline CDR1 ENHRY, CDR2 SYGVKD. CDR3 coding DNA: TGTGCCATCAGTCGTGGGCAGGGGGCGAACACTGAAGCTTTCTTT. Protein: CAISRGQGANTEAFF.

The V call is TRBV6-5, the J call TRBJ1-1; a possible D gene is TRBD1 (5 bases). The length of the CDR3 is 16 residues. V was trimmed by 4 bases and J by 4 bases, leaving 19 bases between them. Germline CDR1 is MNHEY and CDR2 is SVGAGI. CDR3 loop: CASSSPLWGRGTEAFF. The CDR3 DNA follows: TGTGCCAGCAGTTCCCCCCTTTGGGGGAGGGGCACTGAAGCTTTCTTT.

This clone occurred a few times. This sequence joins TRBV28 and TRBJ1-2; 10 bases line up with TRBD1. The V gene's germline CDR1 is MDHEN and CDR2 SYDVKM. There are 14 residues in the CDR3. Trimming at V came to 5 bases and at J to 4 bases, leaving 4 bases not matched to a gene. In DNA form, the CDR3 reads TGTGCCAGCAGTGTGGGACAGGGGTTCTATGGCTACACCTTC. Its translation: CASSVGQGFYGYTF.

In DNA form, the CDR3 reads TGCGCCAGCAGCTTGAGAGCGCCCTCCTACGAGCAGTACTTC. This codes for CASSLRAPSYEQYF. The chain joins TRBV5-1 to TRBJ2-7, with D uncertain. Per germline, CDR1 SGHRS and CDR2 YFSETQ. This CDR3 region has 14 residues. Trimming stripped 1 base from V and 0 bases from J, with 8 bases between.

The chain combines TRBV9 with TRBJ2-2; D uncertain. V lost 0 bases to trimming and J lost 0 bases, with 6 bases between them. The CDR3 length is 15 residues. CDR1 and CDR2 from the germline V gene are SGDLS and YYNGEE. The CDR3 bases are TGTGCCAGCAGCGTAGGGCCAACGAACACCGGGGAGCTGTTTTTT. This gives the protein CASSVGPTNTGELFF.

This clone was found once. The V call is TRBV2, the J call TRBJ1-1; D not resolved. Trimming left V 9 bases short and J 1 base short, with 9 bases between. This CDR3 is built from 12 residues. CDR1 is SNHLY and CDR2 is FYNNEI in the germline V gene. The CDR3 here is CARDLPNTEAFF. The DNA for the CDR3 is TGTGCCAGGGACTTGCCGAACACTGAAGCTTTCTTT. Together with reference TRBV2 and TRBJ1-1, the CDR3 gives the full variable domain: EPEVTQTPSHQVTQMGQEVILRCVPISNHLYFYWYRQILGQKVEFLVSFYNNEISEKSEIFDDQFSVERPDGSNFTLKIRSTKLEDSAMYFCARDLPNTEAFFGQGTRLTVV.

This chain links TRBV4-1 with TRBJ2-7; maybe TRBD2 (5 bases). This CDR3 region has 15 residues. V gave up 0 bases and J gave up 2 bases, with 11 bases separating them. The germline V gene has CDR1 MGHRA and CDR2 YSYEKL. The DNA of the CDR3 is TGCGCCAGCAGCCAAGATCCTAGCCCAACCTACGAGCAGTACTTC. Its protein is CASSQDPSPTYEQYF.

The V gene is TRBV13, the J gene TRBJ2-4; the D gene is possibly TRBD2 (6 bases). Trimming cost V 5 bases and J 6 bases, with 11 bases left between them. CDR3 size: 13 residues. Germline V gene lookup returns CDR1 PRHDT and CDR2 FYEKMQ (reference sequence). Here the CDR3 reads CASSPPGGNIQYF. CDR3 nucleotides: TGTGCCAGCAGCCCCCCCGGGGGAAACATTCAGTACTTC.

V is TRBV6-5 and J is TRBJ2-1; TRBD2 aligns across 8 bases. V lost 0 bases, J lost 7 bases, and 8 bases stayed unmatched. There are 16 residues in the CDR3. The germline gives CDR1 MNHEY, CDR2 SVGAGI. CDR3 bases: TGTGCCAGCAGTTACTCACCGGGAGGGCCGCCAAATGAGCAGTTCTTC. This sequence encodes CASSYSPGGPPNEQFF.

The chain carries TRBV2 and TRBJ2-7; 7 bases are shared with TRBD2. V shed 4 bases and J 4 bases; nucleotides not matched to a gene: 10. The V gene's germline CDR1 is SNHLY and CDR2 FYNNEI. The CDR3 consists of 15 residues. The CDR3 DNA reads as TGTGCCAGCAGTGCTGGTTTGGGAGGGCAGTACGAGCAGTACTTC. This encodes CASSAGLGGQYEQYF.

The rearrangement joins TRBV19 to TRBJ2-2; 7 nucleotides agree with TRBD2. The CDR3 has 15 amino acids. The germline CDR1 and CDR2 sequences are LNHDA and SQIVND (reference sequence). The ends lost 5 bases at V and 0 bases at J; junction bases unmatched: 3. Written as DNA, the CDR3 is TGTGCCAGTAGTTGGGGGGGGGCGAACACCGGGGAGCTGTTTTTT. This encodes CASSWGGANTGELFF.

This chain uses TRBV5-1 with TRBJ2-2, with 9 bases lining up with TRBD1. Germline loops: CDR1 SGHRS, CDR2 YFSETQ. This CDR3 spans 16 amino acids. V lost 0 bases, J lost 5 bases, and 5 bases stayed unmatched. CDR3 sequence (DNA): TGCGCCAGCAGCTTGGGGCAGACAGGGGGGACCGGGGAGCTGTTTTTT. Its protein product is CASSLGQTGGTGELFF.

This chain connects TRBV2 to TRBJ2-5; 10 bases agree with TRBD1. V shed 8 bases and J 5 bases; nucleotides not matched to a gene: 8. The CDR3 extends over 14 amino acids. The germline V gene has CDR1 SNHLY and CDR2 FYNNEI. The CDR3 region has the DNA TGTGCCAGCGGCGGACAGGGGGTTAGGGAGACCCAGTACTTC. This translates into CASGGQGVRETQYF. The entire variable domain, with the rest obtained from reference TRBV2 and TRBJ2-5, is as follows: EPEVTQTPSHQVTQMGQEVILRCVPISNHLYFYWYRQILGQKVEFLVSFYNNEISEKSEIFDDQFSVERPDGSNFTLKIRSTKLEDSAMYFCASGGQGVRETQYFGPGTRLLVL.

The rearrangement uses TRBV15 and TRBJ2-5; D unclear. Germline values: CDR1 LNHNV, CDR2 YYDKDF (reference sequence). V lost 1 base, J lost 5 bases, and 14 bases lay in between. This CDR3 comprises 15 residues. CDR3 residues: CATSRVVSWVETQYF. The CDR3, as DNA: TGTGCCACCAGCAGAGTGGTTAGCTGGGTCGAGACCCAGTACTTC.

The DNA of the CDR3 is TGTGCCAGCAGCTCCGGACCCTCTAGCGGGATTCACGAGCAGTACTTC. Protein: CASSSGPSSGIHEQYF. The V and J genes are TRBV5-4 and TRBJ2-7; 9 bases are shared with TRBD2. This CDR3 has 16 amino acids. The germline V gene has CDR1 SGHNT and CDR2 YYREEE (reference sequence). V dropped 3 bases and J dropped 5; count of bases not matched to a gene: 12.

V is TRBV18 and J is TRBJ2-1; 11 bases map to TRBD1. CDR3 length: 15 residues. Germline V gene data show CDR1 as KGHSH and CDR2 as LQKENI. The J segment lost 10 bases and the V segment lost 0 bases, leaving 5 bases of the junction unmatched. In nucleotides, the CDR3 is TGTGCCAGCTCACCACCGGGACAGGGGGGGCTGGAGCAGTTCTTC. Encoded protein: CASSPPGQGGLEQFF.